These 10 T cell receptor beta chains originate from one sample sequenced in a study of blood T cell repertoires in COVID-19. Method: immunoSEQ multiplex PCR; TCRdb's copy keeps in-frame clones and lacks some. The repertoire holds tens of thousands of clones, with nearly 90% as singletons. The material sequenced was peripheral blood. These receptors came from a woman aged 50 to 65 with active COVID-19.

V usage is TRBV25-1 and J usage is TRBJ2-3; D uncertain. This CDR3 is 14 amino acids long. V was pared by 3 bases and J by 4 bases, with 11 bases between. In germline, CDR1 is MGHDK, CDR2 SYGVNS. CDR3: CASSDSAAADTQYF. For the CDR3, the DNA is TGTGCCAGCAGTGATTCCGCGGCGGCAGATACGCAGTATTTT.

CDR3 protein: CASSWLGTSGTQYF. CDR3 DNA: TGTGCCAGCAGCTGGCTCGGGACTAGCGGGACCCAGTACTTC. This sequence joins TRBV5-6 and TRBJ2-5; TRBD2 agrees at 11 bases. Germline V gene data show CDR1 as SGHDT and CDR2 as YYEEEE. The CDR3 is 14 amino acids. J lost 7 bases, V lost 3 bases, and 5 bases had no gene match.

The chain combines TRBV30 with TRBJ2-2; 9 nucleotides agree with TRBD2. Trimming cost V 0 bases and J 7 bases; bases outside gene matches: 9. Germline values: CDR1 GTSNPN, CDR2 SVGIG (reference sequence). The CDR3 totals 16 residues. The CDR3 loop reads CAWSVLSSGRGGELFF. CDR3 bases: TGTGCCTGGAGTGTACTTAGTAGCGGGAGAGGCGGGGAGCTGTTTTTT.

CDR3: CASSSSFDEKLFF. CDR3 nucleotides: TGTGCCAGCAGCTCTTCGTTCGATGAAAAACTGTTTTTT. This chain connects TRBV11-2 to TRBJ1-4; D ambiguous. CDR1 is SGHAT, CDR2 FQNNGV, per germline. V was cut by 4 bases and J by 6 bases, with 9 bases left in between. The CDR3 length is 13 residues.

V usage is TRBV24-1 and J usage is TRBJ1-6; D is undetermined. Germline V lookup: CDR1 KGHDR, CDR2 SFDVKD. CDR3 length: 14 residues. With 6 bases removed from V and 7 bases from J, the gap between germline ends came to 12 bases. The CDR3: CATSSDFWNSPLHF. DNA for the CDR3: TGTGCCACCAGTTCGGACTTTTGGAATTCACCCCTCCACTTT.

This chain uses TRBV19 with TRBJ2-7; 10 nucleotides agree with TRBD2. The germline CDR1 and CDR2 sequences are LNHDA and SQIVND (reference sequence). The trim removed 4 bases at V and 2 bases at J, leaving 8 bases unmatched. CDR3 length: 16 residues. Here the CDR3 reads CASSNQKREGTYEQYF. CDR3 sequence (DNA): TGTGCCAGTAGTAACCAAAAGCGGGAGGGTACCTACGAGCAGTACTTC.

This clone was seen more than once but under ten times. The gene calls are TRBV5-5 and TRBJ1-2; no reliable D call. The germline gives CDR1 SGHKS, CDR2 YYEKEE (reference sequence). CDR3 length: 14 amino acids. V was trimmed by 4 bases and J by 0 bases, leaving 10 bases between them. The CDR3 here is CASSLHGTNYGYTF. CDR3 in DNA: TGTGCCAGCAGCCTTCACGGGACTAACTATGGCTACACCTTC.

The chain recombines TRBV29-1 with TRBJ2-7; D gene uncertain. Between the trimmed V and J ends, which lost 1 base and 3 bases, there was a span of 19 bases. The CDR3 has 16 amino acids. Looked up from germline, CDR1 is SQVTM and CDR2 is ANQGSEA. CDR3 nucleotide sequence: TGCAGCGTTGAAGCAGAGTCGCCGGGTTATAGCTACGAGCAGTACTTC. Its translation: CSVEAESPGYSYEQYF.

This CDR3 reads CASSKGSSGTQQFF. CDR3 nucleotide sequence: TGTGCCAGCAGCAAAGGGTCATCCGGGACACAGCAGTTCTTC. The J gene is TRBJ2-1, the V gene TRBV11-2, with D perhaps TRBD1 (6 bases). V lost 5 bases, J lost 11 bases, and 19 bases lay in between. Germline V gene data show CDR1 as SGHAT and CDR2 as FQNNGV. This CDR3 is built from 14 residues.

The genes are TRBV7-3 and TRBJ2-2; D is ambiguous. Per the germline V gene, CDR1 is SGHTA and CDR2 is FQGTGA. Trimming left V 1 base short and J 9 bases short, with 9 bases between. The CDR3 totals 13 residues. The CDR3 reads CASSLMFSRELFF. The CDR3 DNA sequence: TGTGCCAGCAGCTTAATGTTTAGCCGGGAGCTGTTTTTT.